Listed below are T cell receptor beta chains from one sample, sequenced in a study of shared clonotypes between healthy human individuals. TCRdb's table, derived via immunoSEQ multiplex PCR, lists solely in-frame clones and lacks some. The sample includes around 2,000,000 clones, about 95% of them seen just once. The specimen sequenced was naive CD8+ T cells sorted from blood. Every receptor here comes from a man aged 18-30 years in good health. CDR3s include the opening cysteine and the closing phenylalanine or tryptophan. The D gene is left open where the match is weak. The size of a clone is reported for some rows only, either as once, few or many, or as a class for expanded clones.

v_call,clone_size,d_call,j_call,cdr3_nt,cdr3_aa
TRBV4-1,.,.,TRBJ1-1,TGCGCCAGCAGCCAAGATCTCGCGGGGACCACTGAAGCTTTCTTT,CASSQDLAGTTEAFF
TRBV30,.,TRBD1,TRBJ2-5,TGTGCCTGGAGTGTTCCCCCGGGACAGGGGAGGGAGACCCAGTACTTC,CAWSVPPGQGRETQYF
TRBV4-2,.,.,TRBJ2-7,TGTGCCAGCAGCCAAGGACCTGGCTACGAGCAGTACTTC,CASSQGPGYEQYF
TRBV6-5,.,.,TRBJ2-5,TGTGCCAGCAGTTATGGGGGGCAGAGGGGCCAAGAGACCCAGTACTTC,CASSYGGQRGQETQYF
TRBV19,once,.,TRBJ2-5,TGTGCCAGTAGTATAGGGGTGGGAGGAGAGACCCAGTACTTC,CASSIGVGGETQYF
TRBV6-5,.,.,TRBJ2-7,TGTGCCAGCAGTTACTCGATTAGCTACGAGCAGTACTTC,CASSYSISYEQYF
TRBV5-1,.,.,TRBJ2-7,TGCGCCAGCAGCTTGGAGGCTAGACCTCACTTCGAGCAGTACTTC,CASSLEARPHFEQYF
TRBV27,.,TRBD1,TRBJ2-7,TGTGCCAGCAGTTTAATCGGACAGGGGATGCACGAGCAGTACTTC,CASSLIGQGMHEQYF
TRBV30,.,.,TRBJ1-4,TGTGCCTGGAGCCGATCGGAGGATCAAAAACTGTTTTTT,CAWSRSEDQKLFF
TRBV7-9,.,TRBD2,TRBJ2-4,TGTGCCAGCAGCGGGGGGGAACTAGCCAAAAACATTCAGTACTTC,CASSGGELAKNIQYF
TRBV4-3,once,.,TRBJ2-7,TGCGCCAGCAGCCAAGATTTGGCAGGGACACGCTACGAGCAGTACTTC,CASSQDLAGTRYEQYF
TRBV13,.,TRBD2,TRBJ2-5,TGTGCCAGCAGCCCCGACGGGGAGGGAGGGCCAGGGGAGACCCAGTACTTC,CASSPDGEGGPGETQYF
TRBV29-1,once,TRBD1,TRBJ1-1,TGCAGCGTCCTGGACAGGGGGCGGCTGGTAACTGAAGCTTTCTTT,CSVLDRGRLVTEAFF
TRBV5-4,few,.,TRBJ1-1,TGTGCCAGCAGCTTGGACGGCAGCTTAATGAACACTGAAGCTTTCTTT,CASSLDGSLMNTEAFF
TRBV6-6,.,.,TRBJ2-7,TGTGCCAGCACTTTAAGGGATTGGAACGAGCAGTACTTC,CASTLRDWNEQYF
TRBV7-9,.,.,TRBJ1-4,TGTGCCAGCAGCTTGGGGGGCGCTAATGAAAAACTGTTTTTT,CASSLGGANEKLFF
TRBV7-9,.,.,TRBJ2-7,TGTGCCAGCAGCTACCCCAGCTCCTACGAGCAGTACTTC,CASSYPSSYEQYF
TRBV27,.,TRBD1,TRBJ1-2,TGTGCCAGCAGTCCGCAAGGCCCCCCTACAGGGGGGAGCTATGAAAGCTACACCTTC,CASSPQGPPTGGSYESYTF
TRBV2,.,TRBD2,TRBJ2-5,TGTGCCAGCAGTGACGAGATTCTGAAGGGACTAGCGGGAGTTGAGACCCAGTACTTC,CASSDEILKGLAGVETQYF
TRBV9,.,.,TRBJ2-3,TGTGCCAGCAGCCCTCGAGGGGTTTTTACAGATACGCAGTATTTT,CASSPRGVFTDTQYF
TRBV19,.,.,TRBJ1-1,TGTGCCAGTAGTAATCGAGGGGTGGGCGGTGAAGCTTTCTTT,CASSNRGVGGEAFF
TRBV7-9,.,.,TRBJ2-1,TGTGCCAGCACCCCTAAGGGCACTTACTCCTACAATGAGCAGTTCTTC,CASTPKGTYSYNEQFF
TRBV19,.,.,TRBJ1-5,TGTGCCAGTAGTATTATTCCCGAGAATCAGCCCCAGCATTTT,CASSIIPENQPQHF
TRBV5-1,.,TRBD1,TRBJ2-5,TGCGCCAGCAGCCTGGGACAGGGGCTCGGGGAGACCCAGTACTTC,CASSLGQGLGETQYF
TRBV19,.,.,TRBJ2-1,TGTGCCAGTAGGCCTACCCGGGGTGAGCAGTTCTTC,CASRPTRGEQFF
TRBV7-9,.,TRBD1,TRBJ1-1,TGTGCCAGCAGCTTTGTTGGCACAGGGGGTACTGAAGCTTTCTTT,CASSFVGTGGTEAFF
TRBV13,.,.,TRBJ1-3,TGTGCCAGCAGGGGAAACACCATATATTTT,CASRGNTIYF
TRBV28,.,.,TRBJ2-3,TGTGCCAGCAGTCCCCTGGGCCCCACAGATACGCAGTATTTT,CASSPLGPTDTQYF
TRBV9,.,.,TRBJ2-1,TGTGCCAGCAGCGCAGACGGCGCTTGGACTAATGAGCAGTTCTTC,CASSADGAWTNEQFF
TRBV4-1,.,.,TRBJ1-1,TGCGCCAGCAGCCTCCCGGGGATTGAGGGCACTGAAGCTTTCTTT,CASSLPGIEGTEAFF
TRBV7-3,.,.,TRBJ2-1,TGTGCCAGCAGCCCATTTCCGGGGCTGGGGGCGTTTAAGGATGAGCAGTTCTTC,CASSPFPGLGAFKDEQFF
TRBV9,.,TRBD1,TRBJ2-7,TGTGCCAGCAGCGCCCAGGGGGCCTACGAGCAGTACTTC,CASSAQGAYEQYF
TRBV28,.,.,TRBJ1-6,TGTGCCAGCACTACAGTCTACTCCTCCTATAATTCACCCCTCCACTTT,CASTTVYSSYNSPLHF
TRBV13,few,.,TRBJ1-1,TGTGCCAGCAGCTTACCACCTCGAGGGGAAGCTTTCTTT,CASSLPPRGEAFF
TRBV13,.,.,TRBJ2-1,TGTGCCAGCTTCTCCGGAGGGCCCGAGGTCAATGAGCAGTTCTTC,CASFSGGPEVNEQFF
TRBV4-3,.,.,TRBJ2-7,TGCGCCAGCAGCCAAGGAGCGGCCGGTTCGGGCTACGAGCAGTACTTC,CASSQGAAGSGYEQYF